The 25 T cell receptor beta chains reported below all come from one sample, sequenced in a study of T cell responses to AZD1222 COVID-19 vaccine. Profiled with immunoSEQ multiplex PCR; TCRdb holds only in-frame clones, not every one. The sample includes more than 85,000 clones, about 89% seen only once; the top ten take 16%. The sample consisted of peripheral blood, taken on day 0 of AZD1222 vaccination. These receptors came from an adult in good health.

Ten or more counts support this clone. DNA for the CDR3: TGTGCCAGCAGTGAAAGATATAATTCACCCCTCCACTTT. Translation: CASSERYNSPLHF. The chain uses TRBV6-1 and TRBJ1-6; no definite D call. The germline V and J ends were trimmed by 2 bases and 4 bases, with 3 bases remaining between them. Germline V gene data show CDR1 as MNHNS and CDR2 as SASEGT. The CDR3 loop spans 13 amino acids.

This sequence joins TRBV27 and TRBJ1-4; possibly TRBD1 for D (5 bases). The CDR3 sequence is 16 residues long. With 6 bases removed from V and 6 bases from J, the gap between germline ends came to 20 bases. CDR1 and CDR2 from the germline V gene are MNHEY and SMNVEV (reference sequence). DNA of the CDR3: TGTGCCAGCAGGGTATACGGGGGAGAAGGAGATGAAAAACTGTTTTTT. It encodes CASRVYGGEGDEKLFF.

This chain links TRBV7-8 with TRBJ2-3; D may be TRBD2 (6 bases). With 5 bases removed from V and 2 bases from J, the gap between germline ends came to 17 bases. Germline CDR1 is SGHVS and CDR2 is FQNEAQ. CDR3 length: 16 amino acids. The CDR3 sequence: CASSPEGAGFTDTQYF. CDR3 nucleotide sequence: TGTGCCAGCAGCCCCGAAGGGGCGGGATTCACAGATACGCAGTATTTT.

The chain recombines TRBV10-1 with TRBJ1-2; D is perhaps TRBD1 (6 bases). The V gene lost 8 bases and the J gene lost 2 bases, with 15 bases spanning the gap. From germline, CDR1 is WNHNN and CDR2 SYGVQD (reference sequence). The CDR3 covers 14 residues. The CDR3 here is CASLPLDRNYGYTF. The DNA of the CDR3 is TGCGCCAGCCTCCCCCTTGACAGGAACTATGGCTACACCTTC.

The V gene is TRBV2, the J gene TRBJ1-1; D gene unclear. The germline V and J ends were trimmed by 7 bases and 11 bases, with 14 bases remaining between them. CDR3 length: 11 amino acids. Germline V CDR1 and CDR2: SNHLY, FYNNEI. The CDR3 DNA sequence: TGTGCCAGCACCGAGGGAGGGAGGGCTTTCTTT. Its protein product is CASTEGGRAFF.

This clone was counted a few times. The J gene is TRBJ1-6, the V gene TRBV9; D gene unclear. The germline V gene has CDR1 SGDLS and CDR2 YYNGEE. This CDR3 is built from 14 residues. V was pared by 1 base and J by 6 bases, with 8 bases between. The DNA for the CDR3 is TGTGCCAGCAGCGTACTAGTTACTAATTCACCCCTCCACTTT. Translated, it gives CASSVLVTNSPLHF.

The CDR3 coding sequence is TGCGCCAGCAGCCGCTGGGATAGATTAGCAGGGGGCAATGAGCAGTTCTTC. It codes for CASSRWDRLAGGNEQFF. V usage is TRBV5-1 and J usage is TRBJ2-1, with 7 positions matching TRBD1. The germline gives CDR1 SGHRS, CDR2 YFSETQ. The CDR3 extends over 17 amino acids. Trimming took 4 bases from V and 6 from J; bases not matched to a gene: 16.

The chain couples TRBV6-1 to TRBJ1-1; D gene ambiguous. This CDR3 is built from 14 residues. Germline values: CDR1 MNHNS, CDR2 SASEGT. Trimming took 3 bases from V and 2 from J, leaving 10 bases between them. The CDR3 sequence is CASSDEGLNTEAFF. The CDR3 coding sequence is TGTGCCAGCAGTGATGAAGGGCTTAACACTGAAGCTTTCTTT.

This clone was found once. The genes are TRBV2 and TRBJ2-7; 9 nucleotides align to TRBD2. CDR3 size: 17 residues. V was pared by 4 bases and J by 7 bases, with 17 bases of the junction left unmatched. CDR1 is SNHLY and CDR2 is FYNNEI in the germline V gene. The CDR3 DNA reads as TGTGCCAGCAGTGTGGGGCGGGAGGGCCTAGGGGGCTGGGAGCAGTACTTC. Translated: CASSVGREGLGGWEQYF.

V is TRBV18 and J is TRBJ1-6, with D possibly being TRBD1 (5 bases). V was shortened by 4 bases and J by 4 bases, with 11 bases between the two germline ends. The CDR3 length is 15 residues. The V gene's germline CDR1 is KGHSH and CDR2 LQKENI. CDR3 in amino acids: CASSLEAGYNSPLHF. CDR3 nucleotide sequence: TGTGCCAGCTCACTAGAGGCAGGGTATAATTCACCCCTCCACTTT.

The CDR3 DNA is TGTGCCAGCAGTTTATACCCCCCGGACAGGGCTAATTCACCCCTCCACTTT. Translating gives CASSLYPPDRANSPLHF. This sequence joins TRBV28 and TRBJ1-6; 8 bases match TRBD1. There are 17 residues in the CDR3. Germline loops: CDR1 MDHEN, CDR2 SYDVKM. After removal of 1 base from V and 6 bases from J, the junction contained 8 bases not matched to a gene. The complete variable domain, with remaining parts taken from reference TRBV28 and TRBJ1-6, reads DVKVTQSSRYLVKRTGEKVFLECVQDMDHENMFWYRQDPGLGLRLIYFSYDVKMKEKGDIPEGYSVSREKKERFSLILESASTNQTSMYLCASSLYPPDRANSPLHFGNGTRLTVT.

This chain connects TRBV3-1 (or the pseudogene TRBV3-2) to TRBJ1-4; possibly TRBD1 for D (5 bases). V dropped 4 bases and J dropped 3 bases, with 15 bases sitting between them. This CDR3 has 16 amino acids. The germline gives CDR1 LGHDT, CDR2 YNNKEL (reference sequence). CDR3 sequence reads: CASSRNNGAANEKLFF. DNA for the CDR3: TGTGCCAGCAGCCGGAATAACGGGGCGGCTAATGAAAAACTGTTTTTT.

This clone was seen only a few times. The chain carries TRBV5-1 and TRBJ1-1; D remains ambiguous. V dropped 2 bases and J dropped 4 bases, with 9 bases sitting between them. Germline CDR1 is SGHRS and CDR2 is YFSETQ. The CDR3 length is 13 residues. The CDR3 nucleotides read TGCGCCAGCAGCTTAGGGTCGGGCACTGAAGCTTTCTTT. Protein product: CASSLGSGTEAFF.

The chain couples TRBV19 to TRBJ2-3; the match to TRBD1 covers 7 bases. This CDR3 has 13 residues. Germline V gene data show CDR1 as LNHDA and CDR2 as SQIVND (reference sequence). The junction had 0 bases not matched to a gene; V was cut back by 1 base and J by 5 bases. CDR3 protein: CASSIGDRDTQYF. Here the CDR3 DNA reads TGTGCCAGTAGTATAGGGGACAGAGATACGCAGTATTTT.

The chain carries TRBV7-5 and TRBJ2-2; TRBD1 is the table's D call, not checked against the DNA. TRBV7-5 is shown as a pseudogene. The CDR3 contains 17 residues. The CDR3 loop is CVRSLAPQVENTGELFF. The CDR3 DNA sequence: TGTGTCAGAAGCTTAGCGCCCCAGGTTGAGAACACCGGGGAGCTGTTTTTT.

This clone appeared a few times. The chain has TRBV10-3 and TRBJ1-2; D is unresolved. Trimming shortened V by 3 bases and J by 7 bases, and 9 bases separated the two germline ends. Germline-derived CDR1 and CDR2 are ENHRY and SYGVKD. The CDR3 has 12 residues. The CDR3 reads CAISDMIGGYTF. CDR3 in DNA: TGTGCCATCAGTGACATGATCGGTGGCTACACCTTC.

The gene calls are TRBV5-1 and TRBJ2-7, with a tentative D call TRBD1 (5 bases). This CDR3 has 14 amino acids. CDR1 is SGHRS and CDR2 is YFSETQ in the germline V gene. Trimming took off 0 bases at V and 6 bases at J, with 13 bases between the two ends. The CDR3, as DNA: TGCGCCAGCAGCTTGGGACAGTCCTCGAGCGAGCAGTACTTC. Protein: CASSLGQSSSEQYF.

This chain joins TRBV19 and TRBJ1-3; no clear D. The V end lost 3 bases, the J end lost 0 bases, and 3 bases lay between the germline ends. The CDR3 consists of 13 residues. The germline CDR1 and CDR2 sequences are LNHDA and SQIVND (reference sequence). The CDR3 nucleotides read TGTGCCAGTAGTATGGTCTCTGGAAACACCATATATTTT. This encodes CASSMVSGNTIYF.

This CDR3 is CASSLGTINEQFF. For the CDR3, the DNA is TGCGCCAGCAGCTTAGGGACTATCAATGAGCAGTTCTTC. The chain employs TRBV5-1 and TRBJ2-1, with 7 nucleotides matching TRBD2. Per the germline V gene, CDR1 is SGHRS and CDR2 is YFSETQ. The ends lost 2 bases at V and 6 bases at J; junction bases unmatched: 2. The CDR3 spans 13 residues.

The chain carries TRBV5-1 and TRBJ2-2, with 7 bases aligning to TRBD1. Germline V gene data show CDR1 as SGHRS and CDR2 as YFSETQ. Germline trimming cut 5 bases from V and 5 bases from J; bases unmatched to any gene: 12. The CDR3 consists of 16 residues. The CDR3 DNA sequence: TGCGCCAGCAGTACAACCGCCGGGACAGCAACCGGGGAGCTGTTTTTT. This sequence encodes CASSTTAGTATGELFF.

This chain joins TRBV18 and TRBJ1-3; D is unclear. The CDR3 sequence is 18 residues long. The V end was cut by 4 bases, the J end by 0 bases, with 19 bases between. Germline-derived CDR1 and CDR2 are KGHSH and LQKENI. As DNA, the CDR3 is TGTGCCAGCTCACTACTCCTCCCCGAGGGCCACTCTGGAAACACCATATATTTT. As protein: CASSLLLPEGHSGNTIYF.

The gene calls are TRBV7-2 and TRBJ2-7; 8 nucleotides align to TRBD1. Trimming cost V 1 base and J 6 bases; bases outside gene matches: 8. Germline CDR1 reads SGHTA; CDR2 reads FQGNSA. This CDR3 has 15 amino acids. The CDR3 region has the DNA TGTGCCAGCAGCTTAGATGCGACAGGGGTACGCGAGCAGTACTTC. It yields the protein CASSLDATGVREQYF. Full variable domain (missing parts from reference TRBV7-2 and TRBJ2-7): GAGVSQSPSNKVTEKGKDVELRCDPISGHTALYWYRQSLGQGLEFLIYFQGNSAPDKSGLPSDRFSAERTGGSVSTLTIQRTQQEDSAVYLCASSLDATGVREQYFGPGTRLTVT.

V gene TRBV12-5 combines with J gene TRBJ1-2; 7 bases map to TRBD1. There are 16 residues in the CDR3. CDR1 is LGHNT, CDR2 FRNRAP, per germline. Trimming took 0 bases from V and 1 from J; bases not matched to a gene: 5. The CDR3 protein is CASGLVPGQINYGYTF. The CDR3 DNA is TGTGCTAGTGGTTTGGTACCGGGACAGATTAACTATGGCTACACCTTC.

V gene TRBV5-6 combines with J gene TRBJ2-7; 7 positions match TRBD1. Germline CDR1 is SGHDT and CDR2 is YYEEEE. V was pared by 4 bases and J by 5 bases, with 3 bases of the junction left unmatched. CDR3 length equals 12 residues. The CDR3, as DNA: TGTGCCAGCAGCCCCGGACAGGACGAGCAGTACTTC. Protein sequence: CASSPGQDEQYF.

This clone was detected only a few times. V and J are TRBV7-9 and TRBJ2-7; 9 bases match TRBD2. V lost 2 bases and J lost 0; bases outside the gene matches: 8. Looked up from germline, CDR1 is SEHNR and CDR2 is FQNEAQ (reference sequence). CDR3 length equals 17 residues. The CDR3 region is CASSLPLGLARSYEQYF. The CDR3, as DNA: TGTGCCAGCAGCTTACCCCTCGGACTAGCGCGCTCCTACGAGCAGTACTTC.